This is a list of T cell receptor beta chains from one sample in a study of cytomegalovirus exposure and HLA in healthy donors. Assay: immunoSEQ multiplex PCR; the TCRdb copy retains only in-frame clones and omits some. The data show about 98,000 clones, approximately 90% seen once. The sequenced material came from PBMCs. These receptors all stem from a woman between 25 and 40 years old in good health and CMV-seronegative. The CDR3 runs from the conserved cysteine through the conserved F or W.

v_gene: TRBV2; j_gene: TRBJ2-5; CDR3aa: CASSGDGQRETQYF
v_gene: TRBV5-5; j_gene: TRBJ2-2; CDR3aa: CASSLSPGQGAGELFF
v_gene: TRBV9; j_gene: TRBJ1-1; CDR3aa: CASSKSGGLMNTEAFF
v_gene: TRBV5-6; j_gene: TRBJ2-3; CDR3aa: CASSLAGPFRTDTQYF
v_gene: TRBV28; j_gene: TRBJ2-1; CDR3aa: CASNPPSGSYNEQFF
v_gene: TRBV2; j_gene: TRBJ2-2; CDR3aa: CASRQGSGTGELFF
v_gene: TRBV5-6; j_gene: TRBJ1-2; CDR3aa: CASSLGPGTTHGYTF
v_gene: TRBV6-5; j_gene: TRBJ2-3; CDR3aa: CASSLLAENADTQYF
v_gene: TRBV28; j_gene: TRBJ1-5; CDR3aa: CASSLTGQPQHF
v_gene: TRBV6-5; j_gene: TRBJ1-2; CDR3aa: CASSYRQGLGSGYTF
v_gene: TRBV11-3; j_gene: TRBJ2-2; CDR3aa: CASSPGQRTGELFF
v_gene: TRBV2; j_gene: TRBJ1-6; CDR3aa: CASTPGQFYNSPLHF
v_gene: TRBV7-9; j_gene: TRBJ2-6; CDR3aa: CASSFDTARGANVLTF
v_gene: TRBV9; j_gene: TRBJ2-2; CDR3aa: CASSVVASSTGELFF
v_gene: TRBV6-6; j_gene: TRBJ1-2; CDR3aa: CASRRDSIDGYTF
v_gene: TRBV11-3; j_gene: TRBJ2-7; CDR3aa: CASSLGSGFEVEQYF
v_gene: TRBV9; j_gene: TRBJ2-3; CDR3aa: CASSVTSGRFDTQYF
v_gene: TRBV6-1; j_gene: TRBJ2-5; CDR3aa: CAIQYRGSETQYF
v_gene: TRBV28; j_gene: TRBJ1-1; CDR3aa: CASSPPHGGAAAFF
v_gene: TRBV5-1; j_gene: TRBJ2-5; CDR3aa: CASSLAQGETQYF
v_gene: TRBV15; j_gene: TRBJ2-7; CDR3aa: CATSIFRTQSYEQYF
v_gene: TRBV6-5; j_gene: TRBJ2-2; CDR3aa: CASSYFLGSPGELFF
v_gene: TRBV13; j_gene: TRBJ2-5; CDR3aa: CASSLGLAGEETQYF
v_gene: TRBV28; j_gene: TRBJ2-5; CDR3aa: CASSLRRYEETQYF
v_gene: TRBV10-3; j_gene: TRBJ1-1; CDR3aa: CAISDGQGRGNTEAFF
v_gene: TRBV21-1; j_gene: TRBJ2-3; CDR3aa: CASTPGLGTEGTQYF
v_gene: TRBV12-5; j_gene: TRBJ1-1; CDR3aa: CASGSRDGWTEAFF
v_gene: TRBV11-2; j_gene: TRBJ2-7; CDR3aa: CASSAGLSYEQYF
v_gene: TRBV27; j_gene: TRBJ1-2; CDR3aa: CASSLSQGAIDGYTF
v_gene: TRBV19; j_gene: TRBJ1-5; CDR3aa: CASSSREDQPQHF
v_gene: TRBV6-6; j_gene: TRBJ2-1; CDR3aa: CATSGGTSGIDEQFF
v_gene: TRBV6-5; j_gene: TRBJ1-1; CDR3aa: CASTLTVNTEAFF
v_gene: TRBV10-3; j_gene: TRBJ2-1; CDR3aa: CAASSWTSGRNEQFF
v_gene: TRBV18; j_gene: TRBJ2-3; CDR3aa: CASSPEATATDTQYF
v_gene: TRBV19; j_gene: TRBJ2-7; CDR3aa: CASSRNREVYEQYF
v_gene: TRBV29-1; j_gene: TRBJ2-2; CDR3aa: CSVRQIENTGELFF
v_gene: TRBV2; j_gene: TRBJ1-3; CDR3aa: CASTGTGGRNTIYF
v_gene: TRBV6-1; j_gene: TRBJ2-7; CDR3aa: CASSETPSYEQYF
v_gene: TRBV10-1; j_gene: TRBJ1-5; CDR3aa: CASSESDRAGQPQHF
v_gene: TRBV2; j_gene: TRBJ2-3; CDR3aa: CASHTSGVYTDTQYF
v_gene: TRBV18; j_gene: TRBJ1-4; CDR3aa: CASSAATNEKLFF
v_gene: TRBV7-2; j_gene: TRBJ2-7; CDR3aa: CASSLARTGVGEQYF